This is a list of T cell receptor beta chains from one sample in a study of blood T cell repertoires in COVID-19. TCRdb keeps only in-frame clones here, not all; method: immunoSEQ multiplex PCR. The sample records 300,000 to 350,000 clones, nearly 90% being singletons. Sequenced material: PBMCs or T cells enriched from blood (not recorded which). The receptors stem from a woman in her thirties who had recovered from COVID-19. Each CDR3 is given with its conserved first and last residue. Each record gives: D gene, CDR3 length, V gene, clone size, J gene, CDR3 DNA, CDR3 protein. A D gene is named only where the DNA matches it firmly. Size is stated for part of the rows, as once, few or many counts, or as a class when the clone is expanded.

TRBD1,14,TRBV18,.,TRBJ2-7,TGTGCCAGCTCACCAGGGACAGTATCCTACGAGCAGTACTTC,CASSPGTVSYEQYF
.,15,TRBV15,once,TRBJ2-5,TGTGCCACCAGCTTGGGGGAACTAGCCGGGCAGACCCAGTACTTC,CATSLGELAGQTQYF
TRBD1,20,TRBV11-3,.,TRBJ2-3,TGTGCCAGCAGCTTAGTCCTTGGGACAGGGGTATTAAACCCTACAGATACGCAGTATTTT,CASSLVLGTGVLNPTDTQYF
TRBD2,14,TRBV3-1/TRBV3-2,.,TRBJ2-7,TGTGCCAGCAGCCATGAAGGGACTAGCACACGTCAGTACTTC,CASSHEGTSTRQYF
TRBD2,19,TRBV4-2,.,TRBJ2-7,TGTGCCAGCAGCCAAGATCCAGGACTAGCGGGGGGGCCCTCCTACGAGCAGTACTTC,CASSQDPGLAGGPSYEQYF
TRBD1,14,TRBV2,.,TRBJ1-5,TGTGCCAGCAGCGGACAGGGGGCGAGGCAGCCCCAGCATTTT,CASSGQGARQPQHF
.,13,TRBV28,.,TRBJ2-7,TGTGCCAGCAGGACAGTAAATACTTACGAGCAGTACTTC,CASRTVNTYEQYF
.,15,TRBV2,.,TRBJ1-6,TGTGCCAGCAGAAAACAGGGAGGGGATAATTCACCCCTCCACTTT,CASRKQGGDNSPLHF
TRBD2,14,TRBV7-9,.,TRBJ2-1,TGTGCCAGCAGCGGGACTAGCGGTTACAATGAGCAGTTCTTC,CASSGTSGYNEQFF
.,15,TRBV2,.,TRBJ2-2,TGTGCCAGCAGTGTCGGGTCCAGGGGCACCGGGGAGCTGTTTTTT,CASSVGSRGTGELFF
TRBD1,16,TRBV11-2,.,TRBJ2-2,TGTGCCAGCAGCGCCGACAGGGTCCCTAACACCGGGGAGCTGTTTTTT,CASSADRVPNTGELFF
.,13,TRBV10-2,once,TRBJ2-1,TGCGCCAGCACCTTGACTAGACGCAATGAGCAGTTCTTC,CASTLTRRNEQFF
TRBD2,21,TRBV14,.,TRBJ2-7,TGTGCCAGCAGCCAATTCCCGGGGGCGGGACTAGCGGGCAGGAGCTCCTACGAGCAGTACTTC,CASSQFPGAGLAGRSSYEQYF
.,19,TRBV19,.,TRBJ2-2,TGTGCCAGTAGTATAGATTCCCATACCATGGAGGGTAACACCGGGGAGCTGTTTTTT,CASSIDSHTMEGNTGELFF
.,15,TRBV5-8,.,TRBJ1-2,TGTGCCAGCAGCAAAAGCGGGAACCGTAACTATGGCTACACCTTC,CASSKSGNRNYGYTF
TRBD1,16,TRBV11-3,.,TRBJ1-1,TGTGCCAGCAGCCCCGGCCCGATACAGGGGGGCACTGAAGCTTTCTTT,CASSPGPIQGGTEAFF
.,15,TRBV7-2,.,TRBJ2-1,TGTGCCAGCAGCCCGCCTTTTACTACGATTTCTGAGCAGTTCTTC,CASSPPFTTISEQFF
TRBD1,17,TRBV5-8,few,TRBJ1-3,TGTGCCAGCAGACTAGGACAGGGGGAATTCTCTGGAAACACCATATATTTT,CASRLGQGEFSGNTIYF
.,12,TRBV10-3,.,TRBJ1-5,TGTGCCATCAGCTCCGGGTCTCAGCCCCAGCATTTT,CAISSGSQPQHF
.,12,TRBV25-1,once,TRBJ1-2,TGTGCCAGCAGTGATGGAGGGGCCGGCTACACCTTC,CASSDGGAGYTF
TRBD2,14,TRBV29-1,.,TRBJ2-3,TGCAGCGTTGAAGGGTGGGAGGGTACAGATACGCAGTATTTT,CSVEGWEGTDTQYF
TRBD2,17,TRBV27,.,TRBJ2-7,TGTGCCAGCAGTTTAAGAGCCCTAGCGGGATCATCCTACGAGCAGTACTTC,CASSLRALAGSSYEQYF
.,14,TRBV12-5,.,TRBJ2-1,TGTGCTAGTGTTCAGGACAGTCCCTACAATGAGCAGTTCTTC,CASVQDSPYNEQFF
TRBD1,17,TRBV19,.,TRBJ2-2,TGTGCCAGTAGTCGAACCCGGGACAGCCTCATTTCCGGGGAGCTGTTTTTT,CASSRTRDSLISGELFF
.,15,TRBV10-3,once,TRBJ2-1,TGTGCCATCAGTGAGTCGAGATCTGACTACAATGAGCAGTTCTTC,CAISESRSDYNEQFF
.,14,TRBV28,once,TRBJ1-1,TGTGCCAGCAGTTTATGGGGACAGAACACTGAAGCTTTCTTT,CASSLWGQNTEAFF
.,12,TRBV5-1,.,TRBJ1-2,TGCGCCAGCAGCTTTAGATCCTATGGCTACACCTTC,CASSFRSYGYTF
.,12,TRBV19,.,TRBJ1-1,TGTGCCAGTTTCTTTGGGGGGGGAGAAGCTTTCTTT,CASFFGGGEAFF
.,14,TRBV5-1,.,TRBJ2-7,TGCGCCAGCAGCTTGACGGACTACTCCTACGAGCAGTACTTC,CASSLTDYSYEQYF
.,14,TRBV28,.,TRBJ1-1,TGTGCCAGCAGTGCCTCAGGGAAGAACACTGAAGCTTTCTTT,CASSASGKNTEAFF
.,14,TRBV7-8,.,TRBJ1-6,TGTGCCAGCAGCCCACACCGATTGGGCTCACCCCTCCACTTT,CASSPHRLGSPLHF
TRBD1,13,TRBV4-3,.,TRBJ1-1,TGCGCTCCGAACAGGGGGAAAGGCACTGAAGCTTTCTTT,CAPNRGKGTEAFF
TRBD1,14,TRBV10-1,.,TRBJ2-1,TGCGCCAGCAGTGAGGCAGGGGGTAGGGATGAGCAGTTCTTC,CASSEAGGRDEQFF
.,15,TRBV6-5,.,TRBJ1-6,TGTGCCAGCAGCCCGTGGACAGCGAATAATTCACCCCTCCACTTT,CASSPWTANNSPLHF
.,13,TRBV6-5,.,TRBJ1-1,TGTGCCAGCAGTTACGATTGGAGAGCTGAAGCTTTCTTT,CASSYDWRAEAFF
.,13,TRBV7-9,.,TRBJ2-5,TGTGCCAGCAGCTTCGGACATCAAGAGACCCAGTACTTC,CASSFGHQETQYF
.,15,TRBV9,.,TRBJ1-4,TGTGCCAGCAGCCCTTACAGTCAGGGCGGTGAAAAACTGTTTTTT,CASSPYSQGGEKLFF
.,15,TRBV18,.,TRBJ1-2,TGTGCCAGCTCACCAGTAGCAACTTTTAACTATGGCTACACCTTC,CASSPVATFNYGYTF
.,15,TRBV11-3,.,TRBJ1-3,TGTGCCAGCAGTTCCGACGGGAGCTCTGGAAACACCATATATTTT,CASSSDGSSGNTIYF
TRBD2,13,TRBV18,.,TRBJ2-5,TGTGCCAGCTCACCATCGGGAGGGGAGACCCAGTACTTC,CASSPSGGETQYF
.,14,TRBV18,once,TRBJ1-2,TGTGCCAGCTCACCGGGCAGTACTAACTATGGCTACACCTTC,CASSPGSTNYGYTF
.,15,TRBV3-1/TRBV3-2,.,TRBJ1-4,TGTGCCAGCAGCCAAAGAGGGGGAGCGAGGGAAAAACTGTTTTTT,CASSQRGGAREKLFF
.,14,TRBV6-5,once,TRBJ1-1,TGTGCCAGCAGCTACACACCCTCCGGGGCTGAAGCTTTCTTT,CASSYTPSGAEAFF
.,16,TRBV10-1,.,TRBJ2-2,TGCGCCAGCAGTGAGAAGGGGCTCCGAAACACCGGGGAGCTGTTTTTT,CASSEKGLRNTGELFF
.,16,TRBV9,.,TRBJ1-2,TGTGCCAGCAGCGTTTTCCTCGAGGGAAGTCACTATGGCTACACCTTC,CASSVFLEGSHYGYTF
TRBD1,15,TRBV11-2,once,TRBJ1-2,TGTGCCAGCAGCACCAGGACAGGGGATGGGGATGGCTACACCTTC,CASSTRTGDGDGYTF
TRBD1,15,TRBV13,.,TRBJ2-3,TGTGCCAGCAGCTTGGGGGACAGGGGCACAGATACGCAGTATTTT,CASSLGDRGTDTQYF
.,13,TRBV3-1/TRBV3-2,.,TRBJ1-2,TGTGCCAGCAGCCCCCGGGCGGGAGGCGGCTACACCTTC,CASSPRAGGGYTF